The 27 T cell receptor beta chains reported below all come from one sample, sequenced in a study of neurological immune-mediated disorders. MiXCR, run by TCRdb on the 5' RACE reads, gives a single entry per CDR3 protein. This table holds tens of thousands of distinct CDR3 sequences, 10% found once. The source material was PBMCs. These receptors all come from a woman younger than 45 with HTLV-1-associated myelopathy (HAM/TSP).

This clonotype was seen repeatedly, ten times or more. The chain recombines TRBV12-3 or TRBV12-4 with TRBJ1-6, with D perhaps TRBD1 (6 bases). Trimming pared 5 bases from V and 15 bases from J, leaving 17 bases between. The CDR3 is made up of 13 amino acids. In DNA, the CDR3 is TGTGCCAGCAGTCTACACGACCGGGACAACCTCCACTTT. Translating gives CASSLHDRDNLHF.

This clonotype was seen at least ten times. V usage is TRBV3-1 and J usage is TRBJ2-3; 11 bases are shared with TRBD2. Germline-derived CDR1 and CDR2 are LGHDT and YNNKEL (reference sequence). V shed 4 bases, J shed 0 bases, and the junction held 6 bases outside the gene matches. This CDR3 region has 17 residues. In nucleotides, the CDR3 is TGTGCCAGCAGCCGAACCGGGACTAGCGGCAGCACAGATACGCAGTATTTT. Translation gives CASSRTGTSGSTDTQYF.

This clonotype has ten or more counts. This chain connects TRBV20-1 to TRBJ2-5; tentatively, D is TRBD1 or TRBD2 (5 bases each). The CDR3 has 15 amino acids. Germline CDR1 DFQATT, CDR2 SNEGSKA (reference sequence). Between the trimmed V and J ends, which lost 0 bases and 2 bases, there was a span of 13 bases. CDR3 DNA sequence: TGCAGTGCTAGAGACGGTGGGACGGGACAAGAGACCCAGTACTTC. This encodes CSARDGGTGQETQYF.

This clonotype was counted many times. V gene TRBV20-1 combines with J gene TRBJ2-7; perhaps TRBD2 as D (5 bases). This CDR3 comprises 14 residues. Trimming left V 8 bases short and J 0 bases short, with 17 bases between. CDR1 is DFQATT, CDR2 SNEGSKA, per germline (reference sequence). In DNA form, the CDR3 reads TGCAGTACTAAGAGTGGAGGAAACTCCTACGAGCAGTACTTC. Residues: CSTKSGGNSYEQYF.

This clonotype was detected ten times or more. V and J are TRBV28 and TRBJ2-7; 11 nucleotides align to TRBD2. Germline trimming cut 6 bases from V and 0 bases from J; bases unmatched to any gene: 10. CDR1 MDHEN and CDR2 SYDVKM come from the germline V gene. The CDR3 length is 17 residues. CDR3 nucleotide sequence: TGTGCCAGCAGCCTCCTTAGCGGGGGGGGGATCTCCTACGAGCAGTACTTC. It codes for CASSLLSGGGISYEQYF.

There are many counts of this clonotype. The chain has TRBV29-1 and TRBJ2-7, with a possible D match to TRBD1 (6 bases). CDR1 and CDR2 from the germline V gene are SQVTM and ANQGSEA. Trimming removed 7 bases at V and 3 bases at J, with 13 bases between. The CDR3 extends over 12 amino acids. CDR3 region: CSAGQPNYEQYF. The CDR3 nucleotides are TGCAGCGCCGGACAGCCCAACTACGAGCAGTACTTC.

This clonotype was counted many times. This chain connects TRBV5-6 to TRBJ2-2; 7 bases agree with TRBD1. The V gene end was trimmed by 4 bases and the J gene end by 6 bases; junction bases not matched to a gene: 15. The germline V gene encodes CDR1 SGHDT and CDR2 YYEEEE. The CDR3 spans 17 residues. CDR3 sequence reads: CASSRETGVTGSGELFF. DNA for the CDR3: TGTGCCAGCAGCCGTGAAACAGGGGTTACGGGGTCCGGGGAGCTGTTTTTT. The full variable domain, rest sourced from reference TRBV5-6 and TRBJ2-2, is DAGVTQSPTHLIKTRGQQVTLRCSPKSGHDTVSWYQQALGQGPQFIFQYYEEEERQRGNFPDRFSGHQFPNYSSELNVNALLLGDSALYLCASSRETGVTGSGELFFGEGSRLTVL.

In this sample, this clonotype turned up many times. This sequence joins TRBV5-6 and TRBJ2-7; tentatively, D is TRBD2 (6 bases). V lost 2 bases to trimming and J lost 7 bases, with 28 bases between them. Germline-derived CDR1 and CDR2 are SGHDT and YYEEEE. There are 18 residues in the CDR3. The CDR3 protein is CASSFYAGTSSFLIEQYF. CDR3 DNA: TGTGCCAGCAGCTTCTATGCGGGAACGTCTAGCTTCTTAATAGAGCAGTACTTC.

J is TRBJ2-1 and V is TRBV11-2, with TRBD2 matching 14 bases. J gave up 7 bases and V 5 bases, and 4 bases lay outside the gene matches. This CDR3 spans 15 amino acids. Germline values: CDR1 SGHAT, CDR2 FQNNGV. As DNA, the CDR3 is TGTGCCAGCAGCCAAGGGACTAGCGGGAGTAATGAGCAGTTCTTC. Translating it yields CASSQGTSGSNEQFF.

CDR3 loop: CASSALQGEVTEAFF. The CDR3 DNA reads TGTGCCAGCAGCGCACTACAGGGGGAAGTAACTGAAGCTTTCTTT. The rearrangement joins TRBV7-9 to TRBJ1-1, with 8 positions matching TRBD1. This CDR3 is 15 amino acids long. The V gene's germline CDR1 is SEHNR and CDR2 FQNEAQ (reference sequence). The J segment lost 5 bases and the V segment lost 5 bases, leaving 10 bases of the junction unmatched.

The rearrangement links TRBV5-1 to TRBJ1-2; D not certain. Germline-derived CDR1 and CDR2 are SGHRS and YFSETQ. There are 13 residues in the CDR3. V shed 5 bases and J shed 6 bases, with 14 bases lying between them. CDR3 DNA: TGCGCCAGCAGACCTCCGGGTAGGGATGGCTACACCTTC. It specifies CASRPPGRDGYTF.

This clonotype was recorded many times. The chain is built from TRBV7-9 and TRBJ2-1; a weak D match, TRBD1 (5 bases). The germline CDR1 and CDR2 sequences are SEHNR and FQNEAQ (reference sequence). This CDR3 comprises 19 residues. V lost 3 bases to trimming and J lost 0 bases, with 21 bases between them. The CDR3 sequence is CASSFPSRYRMSSYNEQFF. Here the CDR3 DNA reads TGTGCCAGCAGCTTTCCCAGCCGGTACAGGATGAGCTCCTACAATGAGCAGTTCTTC.

As to this clonotype: This may stem from a read error, because a much larger clone lies one nucleotide away. The chain carries TRBV7-3 and TRBJ2-1, with TRBD1 matching over 11 bases. This CDR3 has 15 amino acids. V lost 5 bases to trimming and J lost 6 bases; unmatched junction nucleotides: 6. Germline CDR1 reads SGHTA; CDR2 reads FQGTGA. The CDR3 DNA follows: TGTGCCAGCAGCCCCTGGGGGACAGGGGGCAATGAGCAGTTCTTC. As protein: CASSPWGTGGNEQFF.

This clonotype was counted ten times or more. CDR3 amino acids: CASSLNSQSGPYNEQFF. DNA for the CDR3: TGTGCCAGCAGCTTAAACTCACAATCGGGACCATACAATGAGCAGTTCTTC. This chain joins TRBV11-2 and TRBJ2-1; D assignment may be TRBD1 or TRBD2 (5 bases each). The CDR3 consists of 17 residues. CDR1 and CDR2 from the germline V gene are SGHAT and FQNNGV. The V gene lost 2 bases and the J gene lost 4 bases, with 18 bases spanning the gap.

The table lists this clonotype with many counts. CDR3 in DNA: TGCAGCGCCGGACATCGATCTGAAGCTTTCTTT. It codes for CSAGHRSEAFF. The chain joins TRBV29-1 to TRBJ1-1; the D gene is possibly TRBD1 (5 bases). The CDR3 sequence is 11 residues long. Germline CDR1 and CDR2: SQVTM and ANQGSEA. V was cut by 7 bases and J by 6 bases, with 12 bases left in between.

There are many counts of this clonotype. The CDR3 region is CSGSHAGDIQYF. The CDR3 DNA follows: TGCAGTGGCAGCCATGCAGGAGACATTCAGTACTTC. The V gene is TRBV20-1, the J gene TRBJ2-4; D gene unclear. CDR1 DFQATT and CDR2 SNEGSKA come from the germline V gene (reference sequence). The CDR3 sequence is 12 residues long. Trimming took 7 bases from V and 8 from J, leaving 15 bases between them.

There are many counts of this clonotype. This chain joins TRBV20-1 and TRBJ2-3; no clear D gene. Germline V gene data show CDR1 as DFQATT and CDR2 as SNEGSKA (reference sequence). This CDR3 has 14 amino acids. V dropped 1 base and J dropped 5 bases, with 13 bases sitting between them. In nucleotides, the CDR3 is TGCAGTGCTAGAGGGATCGAAACGAGAGATACGCAGTATTTT. Protein product: CSARGIETRDTQYF.

This clonotype showed up many times. This chain joins TRBV15 and TRBJ1-5; D unresolved. Trimming left V 0 bases short and J 4 bases short, with 7 bases between. CDR1 LNHNV and CDR2 YYDKDF come from the germline V gene (reference sequence). This CDR3 spans 14 amino acids. The CDR3 loop is CATSRDSGNQPQHF. The CDR3 coding sequence is TGTGCCACCAGCAGAGATTCCGGAAATCAGCCCCAGCATTTT.

This clonotype was counted many times. CDR3 sequence: CASSQDRQGPRGYTF. As DNA, the CDR3 is TGTGCCAGCAGCCAAGATAGGCAGGGGCCTAGAGGCTACACCTTC. This sequence joins TRBV3-1 and TRBJ1-2; D may be TRBD1 (6 bases). V lost 0 bases and J 8 bases, leaving 16 bases between the germline ends. CDR1 is LGHDT and CDR2 is YNNKEL in the germline V gene (reference sequence). The CDR3 loop spans 15 amino acids.

This clonotype occurred many times. The chain uses TRBV20-1 and TRBJ2-1, with D hard to call. Germline CDR1 DFQATT, CDR2 SNEGSKA (reference sequence). V gave up 3 bases and J gave up 15 bases, with 18 bases separating them. The CDR3 is made up of 12 amino acids. CDR3 in DNA: TGCAGTGCTAGTCTTGATTCTCCGGCATCGTTCTTC. This sequence encodes CSASLDSPASFF.

This clonotype came up many times. The chain carries TRBV20-1 and TRBJ2-4, with TRBD1 matching 9 bases. Trimming cost V 6 bases and J 6 bases; bases outside gene matches: 3. CDR1 DFQATT and CDR2 SNEGSKA come from the germline V gene (reference sequence). The length of the CDR3 is 12 residues. The CDR3 DNA is TGCAGTGCACAGGGACAGGGAAACATTCAGTACTTC. It encodes CSAQGQGNIQYF.

This clonotype was seen at least ten times. This rearrangement joins TRBV5-1 to TRBJ1-2; possible D gene TRBD1, 6 bases. There are 16 residues in the CDR3. V lost 0 bases, J lost 0 bases, and 12 bases lay in between. Germline assignment: CDR1 SGHRS and CDR2 YFSETQ. The CDR3 reads CASSLEPGHPNYGYTF. DNA for the CDR3: TGCGCCAGCAGCTTGGAACCGGGACACCCTAACTATGGCTACACCTTC.

This clonotype has ten or more counts. The chain has TRBV5-1 and TRBJ2-3; 8 nucleotides agree with TRBD2. V was pared by 0 bases and J by 5 bases, with 5 bases of the junction left unmatched. CDR1 and CDR2 from the germline V gene are SGHRS and YFSETQ. The CDR3 runs 15 residues. CDR3 coding DNA: TGCGCCAGCAGCTTGGGCCCGGCGGGGGGAGATACGCAGTATTTT. This encodes CASSLGPAGGDTQYF.

This clonotype occurred many times. The chain couples TRBV27 to TRBJ1-4; D is possibly TRBD1 (6 bases). Germline CDR1 and CDR2: MNHEY and SMNVEV (reference sequence). The CDR3 runs to 13 residues. V lost 3 bases, J lost 8 bases, and 10 bases lay in between. The CDR3 coding sequence is TGTGCCAGCAGTTTGAGGACAGTCGAAAAACTGTTTTTT. Translation gives CASSLRTVEKLFF.

By its share, this clonotype is medium-sized. The chain combines TRBV20-1 with TRBJ1-3; no clear D. Trimming cost V 3 bases and J 0 bases, with 9 bases left between them. The CDR3 totals 14 residues. The V gene's germline CDR1 is DFQATT and CDR2 SNEGSKA (reference sequence). Written as DNA, the CDR3 is TGCAGTGCTAGCTCCGGGTCCTCTGGAAACACCATATATTTT. Its protein product is CSASSGSSGNTIYF.

The V call is TRBV5-4, the J call TRBJ2-3; unclear D gene. The germline V and J ends were trimmed by 3 bases and 0 bases, with 5 bases remaining between them. The CDR3 has 13 amino acids. From germline, CDR1 is SGHNT and CDR2 YYREEE (reference sequence). CDR3 nucleotide sequence: TGTGCCAGCAGCTGGGTCAGCACAGATACGCAGTATTTT. It is translated as CASSWVSTDTQYF. Full variable domain (outside the CDR3, taken from reference TRBV5-4 and TRBJ2-3): ETGVTQSPTHLIKTRGQQVTLRCSSQSGHNTVSWYQQALGQGPQFIFQYYREEENGRGNFPPRFSGLQFPNYSSELNVNALELDDSALYLCASSWVSTDTQYFGPGTRLTVL.

DNA for the CDR3: TGTGCCAGCAGCTGGGGACATAAGAACACTGAAGCTTTCTTT. Amino acids: CASSWGHKNTEAFF. The chain joins TRBV7-9 to TRBJ1-1; weak D call: TRBD1 (6 bases). The length of the CDR3 is 14 residues. CDR1 and CDR2 from the germline V gene are SEHNR and FQNEAQ (reference sequence). V lost 4 bases, J lost 1 base, and 10 bases lay in between.